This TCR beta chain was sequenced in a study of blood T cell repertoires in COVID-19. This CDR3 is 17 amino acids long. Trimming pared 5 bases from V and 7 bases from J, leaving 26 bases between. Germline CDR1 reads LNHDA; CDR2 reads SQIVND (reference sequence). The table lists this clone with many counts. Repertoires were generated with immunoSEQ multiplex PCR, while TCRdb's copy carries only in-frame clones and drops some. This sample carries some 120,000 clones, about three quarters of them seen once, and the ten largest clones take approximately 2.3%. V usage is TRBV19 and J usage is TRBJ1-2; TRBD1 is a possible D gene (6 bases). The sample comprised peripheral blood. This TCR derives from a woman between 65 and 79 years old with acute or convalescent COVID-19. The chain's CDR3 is CASSPNRQATTGSGYTF. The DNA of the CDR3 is TGTGCCAGTAGTCCCAACCGACAGGCCACTACAGGGTCTGGCTACACCTTC.